Shown below are 30 T cell receptor beta chains from a single sample sequenced in a study of cytomegalovirus exposure and HLA in healthy donors. The assay was immunoSEQ multiplex PCR, and TCRdb's table has in-frame clones only and misses some. The sample lists about 400,000 clones, about nine tenths occurring once. Specimen: PBMCs. The receptors derive from a woman aged 18-29 years in good health and CMV-seronegative.

Only one count was recorded for this clone. V and J are TRBV9 and TRBJ1-4, with D hard to call. The CDR3 has 15 residues. Trimming took off 0 bases at V and 6 bases at J, with 12 bases between the two ends. Looked up from germline, CDR1 is SGDLS and CDR2 is YYNGEE. In nucleotides, the CDR3 is TGTGCCAGCAGCGTAGGTCTCCTCGGGTATGAAAAACTGTTTTTT. Amino acids: CASSVGLLGYEKLFF.

The V call is TRBV5-4, the J call TRBJ2-3; tentatively, D is TRBD1 (6 bases). The germline CDR1 and CDR2 sequences are SGHNT and YYREEE (reference sequence). Trimming removed 4 bases from V and 5 bases from J, with 11 bases in between. CDR3 length equals 13 residues. CDR3 amino acids: CASSPNRVDTQYF. CDR3 sequence (DNA): TGTGCCAGCAGCCCGAACAGGGTAGATACGCAGTATTTT.

The V call is TRBV5-6, the J call TRBJ2-1; perhaps TRBD1 as D (5 bases). CDR1 is SGHDT, CDR2 YYEEEE, per germline. This CDR3 is 15 amino acids long. The V end was cut by 4 bases, the J end by 2 bases, with 13 bases between. The CDR3 is CASSQTDIPYNEQFF. For the CDR3, the DNA is TGTGCCAGCAGCCAAACGGACATACCCTACAATGAGCAGTTCTTC.

The genes are TRBV19 and TRBJ1-1; D is perhaps TRBD1 (6 bases). CDR1 LNHDA and CDR2 SQIVND come from the germline V gene (reference sequence). Trimming removed 6 bases at V and 6 bases at J, with 17 bases between. This CDR3 is 14 amino acids long. The CDR3 loop is CASRRAGVKAEAFF. CDR3 bases: TGTGCCAGTAGGAGAGCAGGGGTTAAGGCTGAAGCTTTCTTT.

The chain uses TRBV14 and TRBJ2-5; TRBD2 matches 10 bases. Germline V gene data show CDR1 as SGHDN and CDR2 as FVKESK. V lost 0 bases, J lost 1 base, and 8 bases stayed unmatched. The CDR3 spans 18 residues. DNA for the CDR3: TGTGCCAGCAGCCAAGATCGGCCCGGGACTAGCGTCCAAGAGACCCAGTACTTC. It encodes CASSQDRPGTSVQETQYF.

The table lists this clone with a count of one. J is TRBJ2-1 and V is TRBV27; 8 bases are shared with TRBD2. CDR3 length equals 16 residues. CDR1 is MNHEY and CDR2 is SMNVEV in the germline V gene (reference sequence). V lost 5 bases to trimming and J lost 6 bases; unmatched junction nucleotides: 12. This CDR3 is CASSLLGAGVGNEQFF. In nucleotides, the CDR3 is TGTGCCAGCAGTCTACTCGGAGCGGGAGTGGGCAATGAGCAGTTCTTC.

The chain has TRBV2 and TRBJ1-6; a weak D match, TRBD1 (6 bases). Germline V gene data show CDR1 as SNHLY and CDR2 as FYNNEI. The CDR3 runs to 15 residues. The germline V and J ends were trimmed by 3 bases and 5 bases, with 11 bases remaining between them. CDR3 nucleotide sequence: TGTGCCAGCAGTGAGATGACAGGAGATAATTCACCCCTCCACTTT. Protein product: CASSEMTGDNSPLHF.

The genes are TRBV9 and TRBJ2-2; no firm D call. The CDR3 is made up of 16 amino acids. CDR1 SGDLS and CDR2 YYNGEE come from the germline V gene. V was trimmed by 0 bases and J by 4 bases, leaving 13 bases between them. The chain's CDR3 is CASSVAGLTSTGELFF. CDR3 DNA: TGTGCCAGCAGCGTAGCTGGTCTCACTTCCACCGGGGAGCTGTTTTTT.

V is TRBV10-3 and J is TRBJ2-1; a weak D match, TRBD2 (5 bases). Deletions cut 4 bases from V and 0 bases from J, with 13 bases between. In germline, CDR1 is ENHRY, CDR2 SYGVKD. The CDR3 runs 16 residues. This chain's CDR3 is CAISGASGSSYNEQFF. In DNA form, the CDR3 reads TGTGCCATCAGTGGCGCCAGCGGCAGCTCCTACAATGAGCAGTTCTTC.

The chain recombines TRBV28 with TRBJ2-3, with TRBD1 identical over 7 bases. The CDR3 loop spans 15 amino acids. Losses at the gene ends were 5 bases for V and 2 bases for J; bases not matched to a gene: 7. From germline, CDR1 is MDHEN and CDR2 SYDVKM. CDR3 region: CASSTRDRPTDTQYF. The CDR3 DNA sequence: TGTGCCAGCAGTACCCGGGACAGACCCACAGATACGCAGTATTTT.

This rearrangement joins TRBV27 to TRBJ2-5, with TRBD2 matching over 10 bases. Per germline, CDR1 MNHEY and CDR2 SMNVEV (reference sequence). The V gene end was trimmed by 8 bases and the J gene end by 5 bases; junction bases not matched to a gene: 8. The CDR3 spans 14 residues. The CDR3 nucleotides are TGTGCCAGCGGGTGGAGCGGGAGGGGTGAGACCCAGTACTTC. Protein product: CASGWSGRGETQYF.

The chain recombines TRBV29-1 with TRBJ1-1; TRBD1 matches 7 bases. Unmatched junction bases numbered 4, after V lost 4 bases and J lost 2 bases. Germline V gene lookup returns CDR1 SQVTM and CDR2 ANQGSEA. This CDR3 contains 13 residues. The CDR3: CSVGDSRNTEAFF. The CDR3 coding sequence is TGCAGCGTTGGGGACAGTCGAAACACTGAAGCTTTCTTT.

In nucleotides, the CDR3 is TGTGCCAGCAGCTTGGGTCTAGTTAGCACAGATACGCAGTATTTT. This translates into CASSLGLVSTDTQYF. The chain links TRBV5-6 to TRBJ2-3; no clear D. The CDR3 extends over 15 amino acids. V was trimmed by 0 bases and J by 0 bases, leaving 8 bases between them. Looked up from germline, CDR1 is SGHDT and CDR2 is YYEEEE.

V is TRBV4-1 and J is TRBJ1-1, with 8 bases that match TRBD1. V was clipped by 0 bases and J by 5 bases; unmatched bases: 5. CDR3 length equals 15 residues. Germline-derived CDR1 and CDR2 are MGHRA and YSYEKL. The CDR3 DNA is TGCGCCAGCAGCCAAGATTGGCAGGGGGCTACTGAAGCTTTCTTT. As protein: CASSQDWQGATEAFF.

V gene TRBV27 combines with J gene TRBJ1-4; 11 positions match TRBD1. V lost 6 bases to trimming and J lost 5 bases; unmatched junction nucleotides: 5. Germline assignment: CDR1 MNHEY and CDR2 SMNVEV (reference sequence). This CDR3 contains 15 residues. For the CDR3, the DNA is TGTGCCAGCAGCCCGGGGACAGGGGGAAATGAAAAACTGTTTTTT. Translation: CASSPGTGGNEKLFF.

This clone appeared a single time. This chain joins TRBV6-5 and TRBJ2-3; no clear D. Trimming pared 2 bases from V and 6 bases from J, leaving 3 bases between. The CDR3 spans 11 residues. Germline CDR1 is MNHEY and CDR2 is SVGAGI. CDR3 sequence (DNA): TGTGCCAGCAGTTACCGGGATACGCAGTATTTT. Residues: CASSYRDTQYF.

The gene calls are TRBV28 and TRBJ2-7; D is possibly TRBD1 (6 bases). The CDR3 is made up of 14 amino acids. V lost 4 bases, J lost 3 bases, and 13 bases lay in between. In germline, CDR1 is MDHEN, CDR2 SYDVKM. The CDR3 loop is CASSSGTFVYEQYF. The CDR3 nucleotides are TGTGCCAGCAGTTCAGGGACATTTGTCTACGAGCAGTACTTC.

The CDR3 DNA reads as TGCGCCAGCAGCCTGGAAAGTGGGCGCCTGAACACTGAAGCTTTCTTT. Protein sequence: CASSLESGRLNTEAFF. The chain is built from TRBV5-1 and TRBJ1-1; D not resolved. The CDR3 contains 16 residues. V was clipped by 4 bases and J by 0 bases, with 16 bases between them. Germline-derived CDR1 and CDR2 are SGHRS and YFSETQ.

The sample holds a few counts of this clone. This chain links TRBV28 with TRBJ2-7; TRBD2 matches at 9 bases. The CDR3 has 16 residues. Trimming cost V 9 bases and J 0 bases; bases outside gene matches: 12. Germline lookup yields CDR1 MDHEN and CDR2 SYDVKM. The CDR3 DNA sequence: TGTGCCAGTACGACTAGCGGAGCCTTTAGCTCCTACGAGCAGTACTTC. Its protein product is CASTTSGAFSSYEQYF.

CDR3: CASSLSSGSRNEQFF. CDR3 sequence (DNA): TGCGCCAGCAGCCTCTCCTCCGGGAGTAGGAATGAGCAGTTCTTC. V and J are TRBV4-1 and TRBJ2-1; D is possibly TRBD2 (6 bases). With 4 bases removed from V and 7 bases from J, the gap between germline ends came to 17 bases. This CDR3 region has 15 residues. Germline V gene sequence: CDR1 MGHRA, CDR2 YSYEKL.

This clone was seen a single time. The rearrangement joins TRBV12-5 to TRBJ2-1; D not resolved. Germline CDR1 is LGHNT and CDR2 is FRNRAP. The V end was cut by 2 bases, the J end by 6 bases, with 20 bases between. The CDR3 contains 17 residues. The CDR3 nucleotides read TGTGCTAGTGGTTTGCTTCCCTCCGGAGTGAAGAGCAATGAGCAGTTCTTC. This gives the protein CASGLLPSGVKSNEQFF.

The V gene is TRBV5-8, the J gene TRBJ2-7; TRBD1 is a possible D gene (6 bases). Per germline, CDR1 SGHTS and CDR2 YDEGEE. This CDR3 region has 15 residues. The V end lost 0 bases, the J end lost 2 bases, and 12 bases lay between the germline ends. CDR3 loop: CASSLEGHLTYEQYF. DNA of the CDR3: TGTGCCAGCAGCTTGGAGGGACACTTAACCTACGAGCAGTACTTC.

The V and J genes are TRBV29-1 and TRBJ2-7, with 10 bases matching TRBD1. The CDR3 spans 12 residues. The V and J ends lost 8 bases and 3 bases, in that order; junction bases with no gene match: 4. CDR1 is SQVTM, CDR2 ANQGSEA, per germline. The DNA of the CDR3 is TGCAGCTTCCGGGACAGGGGCTACGAGCAGTACTTC. Translated, it gives CSFRDRGYEQYF.

The V call is TRBV5-1, the J call TRBJ2-7; 8 positions agree with TRBD2. Trimming removed 3 bases from V and 2 bases from J; junction bases left unmatched: 7. Germline V gene data show CDR1 as SGHRS and CDR2 as YFSETQ. CDR3 length equals 15 residues. CDR3 coding DNA: TGCGCCAGCAGCTCCGGGACTAGAGGGACCTACGAGCAGTACTTC. As protein: CASSSGTRGTYEQYF.

V and J are TRBV6-1 and TRBJ1-2, with D tentatively TRBD1 (5 bases). The CDR3 spans 13 residues. V dropped 3 bases and J dropped 4 bases, with 9 bases sitting between them. Germline CDR1 reads MNHNS; CDR2 reads SASEGT. For the CDR3, the DNA is TGTGCCAGCAGTGAGACAGCGGGCTATGGCTACACCTTC. Its translation is CASSETAGYGYTF.

J is TRBJ2-3 and V is TRBV5-5; D possibly corresponds to TRBD2 (6 bases). CDR3 size: 14 residues. Germline CDR1 SGHKS, CDR2 YYEKEE (reference sequence). Trimming removed 4 bases from V and 0 bases from J, with 9 bases in between. CDR3: CASSPGLSTDTQYF. CDR3 coding DNA: TGTGCCAGCAGCCCGGGACTTAGCACAGATACGCAGTATTTT.

The chain links TRBV28 to TRBJ1-1, with a possible D match to TRBD1 (5 bases). This CDR3 region has 15 residues. Trimming took 6 bases from V and 4 from J, leaving 18 bases between them. The germline V gene encodes CDR1 MDHEN and CDR2 SYDVKM. The CDR3 DNA reads TGTGCCAGCAGGGGGGGGGTCAGTCTGAGCACTGAAGCTTTCTTT. It translates to CASRGGVSLSTEAFF.

This chain connects TRBV29-1 to TRBJ2-3; 7 bases fit TRBD2. CDR1 and CDR2 from the germline V gene are SQVTM and ANQGSEA. There are 13 residues in the CDR3. V lost 6 bases to trimming and J lost 2 bases; unmatched junction nucleotides: 5. The CDR3 nucleotides read TGCAGCGTCCCCGGGACTACCACAGATACGCAGTATTTT. Its protein is CSVPGTTTDTQYF.

The chain combines TRBV5-4 with TRBJ2-3; 11 bases are shared with TRBD2. V was pared by 4 bases and J by 2 bases, with 9 bases of the junction left unmatched. The CDR3 is 17 amino acids. Germline assignment: CDR1 SGHNT and CDR2 YYREEE (reference sequence). The CDR3 loop is CASSALTSGANTDTQYF. For the CDR3, the DNA is TGTGCCAGCAGCGCGCTGACTAGCGGGGCGAACACAGATACGCAGTATTTT.

A single count supports this clone. V and J are TRBV27 and TRBJ2-3, with 7 bases that match TRBD2. The CDR3 is 18 residues long. V gave up 2 bases and J gave up 4 bases; unmatched junction bases: 15. Germline-derived CDR1 and CDR2 are MNHEY and SMNVEV (reference sequence). CDR3 protein: CASSLLPSGGGFSDTQYF. The CDR3 nucleotides read TGTGCCAGCAGTTTACTCCCCTCGGGGGGAGGATTTTCAGATACGCAGTATTTT.